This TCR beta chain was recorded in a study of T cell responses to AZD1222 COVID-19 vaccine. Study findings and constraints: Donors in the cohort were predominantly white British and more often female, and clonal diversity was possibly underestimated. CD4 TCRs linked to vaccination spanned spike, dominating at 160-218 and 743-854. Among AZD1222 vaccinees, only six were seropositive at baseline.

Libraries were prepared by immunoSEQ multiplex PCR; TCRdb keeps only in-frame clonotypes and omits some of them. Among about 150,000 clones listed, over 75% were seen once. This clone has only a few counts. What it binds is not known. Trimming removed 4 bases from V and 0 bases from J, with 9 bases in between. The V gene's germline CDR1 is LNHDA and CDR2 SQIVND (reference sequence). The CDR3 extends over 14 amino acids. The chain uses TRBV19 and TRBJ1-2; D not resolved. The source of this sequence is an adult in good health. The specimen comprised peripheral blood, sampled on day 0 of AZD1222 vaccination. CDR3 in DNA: TGTGCCAGTAGTACGGGCATTACTAACTATGGCTACACCTTC. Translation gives CASSTGITNYGYTF.